Shown below are 28 T cell receptor beta chains from a single sample sequenced in a study of response to subunit inactivated influenza vaccine. One entry per CDR3 protein results from TCRdb running MiXCR on the RT-PCR reads. The repertoire holds 500,000 or so distinct CDR3 sequences, 15% to 20% seen once, with less than 4% in the top ten. Sequences were derived from CD4+ T cells sorted from PBMCs, sampled less than 30 months after vaccination. The receptors were gathered from a man in his fifties or sixties who received an inactivated influenza vaccine.

Only a few counts were recorded for this clonotype. The chain employs TRBV5-4 and TRBJ1-4, with 8 bases matching TRBD1. The germline V gene has CDR1 SGHNT and CDR2 YYREEE (reference sequence). V was pared by 5 bases and J by 3 bases, with 6 bases of the junction left unmatched. This CDR3 is 15 amino acids long. The CDR3 DNA follows: TGTGCCAGCAGAGACCAGGGGGCGGCTAATGAAAAACTGTTTTTT. It translates to CASRDQGAANEKLFF.

This clonotype was picked up many times. The V and J genes are TRBV29-1 and TRBJ2-5; D is uncertain. V dropped 3 bases and J dropped 5 bases, with 13 bases sitting between them. Per germline, CDR1 SQVTM and CDR2 ANQGSEA. The CDR3 totals 13 residues. The chain's CDR3 is CSVDSATLETQYF. CDR3 in DNA: TGCAGCGTTGATTCGGCTACGTTGGAGACCCAGTACTTC.

This clonotype was found a few times. The chain links TRBV27 to TRBJ1-1; TRBD1 aligns across 8 bases. The CDR3 loop spans 14 amino acids. Germline V CDR1 and CDR2: MNHEY, SMNVEV (reference sequence). V trimming: 6 bases; J trimming: 4 bases; junction bases outside the gene matches: 7. In DNA form, the CDR3 reads TGTGCCAGCAGCCTCAGGACAGGGACCACTGAAGCTTTCTTT. It translates to CASSLRTGTTEAFF.

This clonotype was counted between two and nine times. The chain uses TRBV5-1 and TRBJ2-2, with D hard to call. Germline CDR1 SGHRS, CDR2 YFSETQ. This CDR3 has 14 amino acids. Trimming took off 6 bases at V and 0 bases at J, with 9 bases between the two ends. The CDR3 here is CASTQATNTGELFF. As DNA, the CDR3 is TGCGCCAGCACCCAGGCAACGAACACCGGGGAGCTGTTTTTT.

Ten or more counts support this clonotype. The chain employs TRBV28 and TRBJ2-3, with unresolved D. V was trimmed by 8 bases and J by 4 bases, leaving 13 bases between them. CDR1 is MDHEN and CDR2 is SYDVKM in the germline V gene. This CDR3 is built from 13 residues. The DNA for the CDR3 is TGTGCCAGCCGCGCTCAGAGCCCAGATACGCAGTATTTT. It codes for CASRAQSPDTQYF.

This clonotype has just a few counts. The V call is TRBV5-1, the J call TRBJ1-2; D may be TRBD1 (5 bases). The V gene lost 5 bases and the J gene lost 8 bases, with 19 bases spanning the gap. The CDR3 loop spans 14 amino acids. Germline V gene sequence: CDR1 SGHRS, CDR2 YFSETQ. CDR3 sequence: CASSPTAGEMGYTF. In DNA, the CDR3 is TGCGCCAGCAGTCCCACAGCGGGGGAGATGGGCTACACCTTC.

The rearrangement joins TRBV4-2 to TRBJ2-3; no firm D call. V gave up 0 bases and J gave up 0 bases, with 7 bases separating them. CDR1 LGHNA and CDR2 YNFKEQ come from the germline V gene. The CDR3 is 15 residues long. Here the CDR3 DNA reads TGTGCCAGCAGCCAAGATCGGAGCAGCACAGATACGCAGTATTTT. Its translation: CASSQDRSSTDTQYF.

This chain uses TRBV3-1 with TRBJ2-3, with 9 bases matching TRBD1. Per the germline V gene, CDR1 is LGHDT and CDR2 is YNNKEL (reference sequence). The CDR3 is 15 residues long. J gave up 5 bases and V 4 bases, and 7 bases lay outside the gene matches. CDR3 protein: CASSPSGTGKDTQYF. The CDR3 DNA is TGTGCCAGCAGCCCCTCCGGGACAGGGAAAGATACGCAGTATTTT.

This clonotype was seen only a few times. This rearrangement joins TRBV5-5 to TRBJ1-1; no definite D call. Trimming removed 2 bases from V and 0 bases from J, with 5 bases in between. Germline V gene lookup returns CDR1 SGHKS and CDR2 YYEKEE (reference sequence). The CDR3 sequence is 13 residues long. CDR3 in DNA: TGTGCCAGCAGCTTCCCATTGAACACTGAAGCTTTCTTT. Amino acid sequence: CASSFPLNTEAFF.

V and J are TRBV7-9 and TRBJ2-2, with a weak D call TRBD1 (6 bases). The CDR3 loop spans 14 amino acids. Trimming took 4 bases from V and 5 from J, leaving 11 bases between them. Germline V gene sequence: CDR1 SEHNR, CDR2 FQNEAQ (reference sequence). CDR3 coding DNA: TGTGCCAGCAGCTCGAACAGGGTAACCGGGGAGCTGTTTTTT. Translating gives CASSSNRVTGELFF.

This clonotype turned up a few times. This chain joins TRBV10-3 and TRBJ2-1; 9 nucleotides match TRBD1. Germline V gene sequence: CDR1 ENHRY, CDR2 SYGVKD. The length of the CDR3 is 15 residues. V lost 3 bases to trimming and J lost 4 bases; unmatched junction nucleotides: 4. CDR3 sequence reads: CAISDPGQGYNEQFF. The CDR3 DNA follows: TGTGCCATCAGTGACCCGGGACAGGGATACAATGAGCAGTTCTTC.

This clonotype was detected a few times. The chain employs TRBV20-1 and TRBJ2-5; tentatively, D is TRBD1 or TRBD2 (5 bases each). CDR1 and CDR2 (germline): DFQATT, SNEGSKA (reference sequence). The CDR3 extends over 15 amino acids. V was pared by 1 base and J by 4 bases, with 16 bases between. CDR3 sequence (DNA): TGCAGTGCTAGAGCAGGCGGTCGGGGCCCAGAGACCCAGTACTTC. This sequence encodes CSARAGGRGPETQYF.

Only a few counts were recorded for this clonotype. The rearrangement joins TRBV20-1 to TRBJ2-3; possible D gene TRBD2, 7 bases. V was shortened by 0 bases and J by 9 bases, with 16 bases between the two germline ends. The CDR3 spans 14 residues. Germline V lookup: CDR1 DFQATT, CDR2 SNEGSKA (reference sequence). CDR3 coding DNA: TGCAGTGCTAGAGAGCGGGGGCGCATAGGGACGCAGTATTTT. This codes for CSARERGRIGTQYF.

This clonotype was seen at least ten times. The chain carries TRBV12-3 or TRBV12-4 and TRBJ2-5; 7 nucleotides align to TRBD2. The V segment lost 8 bases and the J segment 5 bases; nucleotides outside the gene matches: 14. The CDR3 is made up of 15 amino acids. The CDR3 DNA follows: TGTGCCAGCGGGAGTAGCGGGCCCGTTGACGAGACCCAGTACTTC. Protein: CASGSSGPVDETQYF.

This clonotype came up a few times. V usage is TRBV5-1 and J usage is TRBJ2-3, with D unclear. The CDR3 consists of 15 residues. V lost 3 bases to trimming and J lost 2 bases, with 13 bases between them. Germline values: CDR1 SGHRS, CDR2 YFSETQ. CDR3 sequence reads: CASSSGERHTDTQYF. The CDR3 nucleotides are TGCGCCAGCAGCTCCGGAGAGAGGCACACAGATACGCAGTATTTT.

This clonotype was seen only a few times. The chain joins TRBV6-2 or TRBV6-3 to TRBJ1-1, with 7 nucleotides matching TRBD1. Germline V lookup: CDR1 MNHEY, CDR2 SVGEGT. There are 14 residues in the CDR3. Unmatched junction bases numbered 9, after V lost 7 bases and J lost 4 bases. The CDR3 nucleotides read TGTGCCAGCACCAGGGGGGGTTGGGGCACTGAAGCTTTCTTT. Amino acids: CASTRGGWGTEAFF.

This clonotype was seen more than once but under ten times. The chain links TRBV9 to TRBJ2-5; D is perhaps TRBD1 (6 bases). This CDR3 is 15 amino acids long. Germline V gene data show CDR1 as SGDLS and CDR2 as YYNGEE. Trimming removed 0 bases at V and 2 bases at J, with 11 bases between. As DNA, the CDR3 is TGTGCCAGCAGCGTAGGGGACATGCGGCAAGAGACCCAGTACTTC. Amino acid sequence: CASSVGDMRQETQYF.

This clonotype has just a few counts. The chain combines TRBV15 with TRBJ1-1; no clear D gene. The germline V gene has CDR1 LNHNV and CDR2 YYDKDF (reference sequence). This CDR3 contains 14 residues. The V and J ends lost 1 base and 4 bases respectively, with 10 bases between them. The CDR3 here is CATSRGLSGTEAFF. The CDR3 DNA sequence: TGTGCCACCAGCAGAGGCCTGTCTGGCACTGAAGCTTTCTTT.

CDR3 sequence reads: CASSPQTDRDGAYGYTF. Written as DNA, the CDR3 is TGTGCCAGCAGCCCCCAGACGGACAGGGATGGGGCTTATGGCTACACCTTC. This chain connects TRBV7-2 to TRBJ1-2; 8 bases are shared with TRBD1. The CDR3 is 17 residues long. Trimming at V came to 5 bases and at J to 5 bases, leaving 16 bases not matched to a gene. Germline assignment: CDR1 SGHTA and CDR2 FQGNSA.

The CDR3 coding sequence is TGTGCCAGCTCACGACTAGCGGGAAGGGACACCGGGGAGCTGTTTTTT. Residues: CASSRLAGRDTGELFF. J is TRBJ2-2 and V is TRBV18; the match to TRBD2 covers 11 bases. CDR1 is KGHSH, CDR2 LQKENI, per germline. CDR3 length: 16 residues. V shed 4 bases and J 3 bases; nucleotides not matched to a gene: 4. The variable domain in full, with the rest retrieved from reference TRBV18 and TRBJ2-2, is NAGVMQNPRHLVRRRGQEARLRCSPMKGHSHVYWYRQLPEEGLKFMVYLQKENIIDESGMPKERFSAEFPKEGPSILRIQQVVRGDSAAYFCASSRLAGRDTGELFFGEGSRLTVL.

The CDR3 region has the DNA TGCAGCCTCCGGGTGTCCACAGATACGCAGTATTTT. Translation gives CSLRVSTDTQYF. The chain links TRBV29-1 to TRBJ2-3; D is unresolved. Trimming pared 8 bases from V and 2 bases from J, leaving 11 bases between. The V gene's germline CDR1 is SQVTM and CDR2 ANQGSEA. The CDR3 length is 12 residues.

The rearrangement uses TRBV28 and TRBJ2-7; TRBD2 aligns across 10 bases. Germline trimming cut 10 bases from V and 1 base from J; bases unmatched to any gene: 4. There are 13 residues in the CDR3. Germline-derived CDR1 and CDR2 are MDHEN and SYDVKM. The CDR3 sequence is CATKRGGSYEQYF. CDR3 coding DNA: TGTGCCACAAAGCGGGGGGGTTCCTACGAGCAGTACTTC.

J is TRBJ2-7 and V is TRBV7-2, with 10 bases fitting TRBD2. The length of the CDR3 is 14 residues. The junction had 5 bases not matched to a gene; V was cut back by 4 bases and J by 5 bases. CDR1 SGHTA and CDR2 FQGNSA come from the germline V gene. The CDR3 sequence: CASSSAGGPNEQYF. CDR3 in DNA: TGTGCCAGCAGCTCAGCGGGGGGGCCCAACGAGCAGTACTTC.

This rearrangement joins TRBV5-1 to TRBJ1-2; 7 bases line up with TRBD1. The V segment lost 5 bases and the J segment 7 bases; nucleotides outside the gene matches: 5. Germline values: CDR1 SGHRS, CDR2 YFSETQ. The CDR3 consists of 12 residues. The CDR3 sequence: CASSPDRAGYTF. CDR3 DNA: TGCGCCAGCAGTCCAGACAGGGCTGGCTACACCTTC.

V is TRBV7-9 and J is TRBJ2-3, with 8 nucleotides matching TRBD2. The CDR3 is made up of 14 amino acids. Germline CDR1 reads SEHNR; CDR2 reads FQNEAQ (reference sequence). Here the CDR3 reads CAGGRGGSTDTQYF. As DNA, the CDR3 is TGTGCAGGCGGTCGCGGGGGGTCCACAGATACGCAGTATTTT.

This clonotype was found many times. At one of its ends the junction is not consistent with the germline gene, which may arise from a read error. The chain couples TRBV5-1 to TRBJ1-1; D unclear. This CDR3 has 14 residues. The germline V gene has CDR1 SGHRS and CDR2 YFSETQ. The CDR3 DNA reads as TGTGCCAGCAGTTTATCAGGACGGAACACTGAAGCTTTCTTT. It is translated as CASSLSGRNTEAFF.

The table lists this clonotype with a few counts. The rearrangement uses TRBV11-2 and TRBJ1-6; D unclear. CDR1 and CDR2 (germline): SGHAT, FQNNGV. Trimming cost V 0 bases and J 7 bases, with 10 bases left between them. CDR3 length: 15 amino acids. CDR3 sequence (DNA): TGTGCCAGCAGCTTAGAATGGGCAGCCAATTCACCCCTCCACTTT. This sequence encodes CASSLEWAANSPLHF.

This clonotype appeared a few times. The chain is built from TRBV5-1 and TRBJ2-5; 10 nucleotides align to TRBD2. Per the germline V gene, CDR1 is SGHRS and CDR2 is YFSETQ. J was trimmed by 4 bases and V by 0 bases; bases with no gene match: 6. The CDR3 loop spans 16 amino acids. The CDR3 is CASSLAASGSRETQYF. The CDR3 coding sequence is TGCGCCAGCAGCTTGGCGGCTAGCGGGAGTAGAGAGACCCAGTACTTC.